This entry lists 26 T cell receptor beta chains sequenced from one sample in a study of chemoradiotherapy in HPV16-positive cancers. TCRdb's copy holds only in-frame clones and misses some; the assay was immunoSEQ multiplex PCR. The repertoire holds over 15,000 clones, approximately 89% seen once, with about 2.1% in the top ten. This specimen consisted of blood, obtained from a patient who underwent chemoradiotherapy. These receptors were collected from a human donor with HPV-associated anogenital cancer.

This chain joins TRBV5-6 and TRBJ1-3; TRBD1 matches 7 bases. In germline, CDR1 is SGHDT, CDR2 YYEEEE. Trimming cost V 4 bases and J 4 bases; bases outside gene matches: 8. The CDR3 contains 15 residues. Here the CDR3 DNA reads TGTGCCAGCAGCAGCCAACAGGGGATGGGAAACACCATATATTTT. Its protein product is CASSSQQGMGNTIYF. Looking up the rest from reference TRBV5-6 and TRBJ1-3 gives the full variable domain: DAGVTQSPTHLIKTRGQQVTLRCSPKSGHDTVSWYQQALGQGPQFIFQYYEEEERQRGNFPDRFSGHQFPNYSSELNVNALLLGDSALYLCASSSQQGMGNTIYFGEGSWLTVV.

The CDR3 nucleotides read TGTGCCAGCAATGGCGGCCGGGAGCAGTACTTC. This translates into CASNGGREQYF. The V call is TRBV6-6, the J call TRBJ2-7; no clear D gene. Germline V CDR1 and CDR2: MNHNY, SVGAGI (reference sequence). V was shortened by 7 bases and J by 7 bases, with 11 bases between the two germline ends. The CDR3 contains 11 residues.

The gene calls are TRBV7-9 and TRBJ2-7, with TRBD1 matching over 7 bases. The CDR3 covers 15 residues. After removal of 1 base from V and 4 bases from J, the junction contained 7 bases not matched to a gene. Germline V gives CDR1 SEHNR, CDR2 FQNEAQ (reference sequence). The CDR3 DNA reads TGTGCCAGCAGCTTAGGGTTCGGGACAGAGTACGAGCAGTACTTC. It is translated as CASSLGFGTEYEQYF.

The V and J genes are TRBV5-4 and TRBJ2-2, with D tentatively TRBD2 (6 bases). The V and J ends lost 4 bases and 7 bases respectively, with 26 bases between them. The germline gives CDR1 SGHNT, CDR2 YYREEE (reference sequence). This CDR3 contains 18 residues. In nucleotides, the CDR3 is TGTGCCAGCAGCACGGACGGGACTCCCGATCGGGGTGGCGGGGAGCTGTTTTTT. As protein: CASSTDGTPDRGGGELFF.

The chain is built from TRBV18 and TRBJ2-2, with D uncertain. Looked up from germline, CDR1 is KGHSH and CDR2 is LQKENI. V lost 2 bases to trimming and J lost 0 bases, with 7 bases between them. The CDR3 totals 15 residues. The DNA of the CDR3 is TGTGCCAGCTCACCAAGCTTCGCGAACACCGGGGAGCTGTTTTTT. Its translation is CASSPSFANTGELFF.

The chain carries TRBV21-1 and TRBJ2-7; no DNA check was done on the table's D call, TRBD1. TRBV21-1 is a pseudogene. This CDR3 contains 20 residues. The CDR3 DNA follows: TGTGCCAGCAGCAAAGTGAAGGGCGCCGAGGGGGCGCGACTTCTCTACGAGCAGTACTTC. It translates to CASSKVKGAEGARLLYEQYF.

This clone was detected only once. The chain carries TRBV5-1 and TRBJ1-2; TRBD1 might be the D (5 bases). CDR3 length: 13 amino acids. Trimming took 3 bases from V and 6 from J, leaving 12 bases between them. Germline V CDR1 and CDR2: SGHRS, YFSETQ. The CDR3 sequence: CASSSGTPDGYTF. CDR3 in DNA: TGCGCCAGCAGCTCCGGGACCCCGGATGGCTACACCTTC. The full variable domain, rest sourced from reference TRBV5-1 and TRBJ1-2, is KAGVTQTPRYLIKTRGQQVTLSCSPISGHRSVSWYQQTPGQGLQFLFEYFSETQRNKGNFPGRFSGRQFSNSRSEMNVSTLELGDSALYLCASSSGTPDGYTFGSGTRLTVV.

The chain uses TRBV10-1 and TRBJ1-5; 10 bases align to TRBD1. CDR3 length: 19 residues. Germline assignment: CDR1 WNHNN and CDR2 SYGVQD (reference sequence). V lost 3 bases and J lost 4; bases outside the gene matches: 15. The CDR3 nucleotides read TGCGCCAGCAGTGATTCAAGACAGGGGGCAAGTCGGCGTAATCAGCCCCAGCATTTT. It translates to CASSDSRQGASRRNQPQHF.

The V and J genes are TRBV7-6 and TRBJ2-1; the D gene is possibly TRBD2 (6 bases). Trimming left V 0 bases short and J 0 bases short, with 6 bases between. Germline values: CDR1 SGHVS, CDR2 FNYEAQ. The CDR3 is made up of 15 amino acids. The CDR3: CASSLAGSSYNEQFF. CDR3 nucleotides: TGTGCCAGCAGCTTAGCCGGGAGCTCCTACAATGAGCAGTTCTTC.

This clone turned up a few times. The V call is TRBV7-8, the J call TRBJ1-1, with TRBD1 as a possible D gene (5 bases). The V end lost 8 bases, the J end lost 1 base, and 5 bases lay between the germline ends. The CDR3 loop spans 11 amino acids. Per the germline V gene, CDR1 is SGHVS and CDR2 is FQNEAQ. As DNA, the CDR3 is TGTGCCAGCGGGACGAACACTGAAGCTTTCTTT. It codes for CASGTNTEAFF.

The chain recombines TRBV4-2 with TRBJ1-2; 9 positions agree with TRBD1. CDR3 length: 19 amino acids. Per germline, CDR1 LGHNA and CDR2 YNFKEQ. V gave up 3 bases and J gave up 3 bases; unmatched junction bases: 17. CDR3 nucleotides: TGTGCCAGCAGCCAGGTTCCGACAGGGGGGTTGGTTCGTCACTATGGCTACACCTTC. It translates to CASSQVPTGGLVRHYGYTF.

This clone has just one count. The genes are TRBV5-1 and TRBJ1-1, with 8 positions matching TRBD1. The V gene's germline CDR1 is SGHRS and CDR2 YFSETQ. The ends lost 4 bases at V and 3 bases at J; junction bases unmatched: 20. The CDR3 covers 19 residues. The CDR3 sequence is CASSPRTRQGRYGDTEAFF. Written as DNA, the CDR3 is TGCGCCAGCAGCCCAAGAACCCGACAGGGGAGGTATGGGGACACTGAAGCTTTCTTT.

This clone appeared once. The chain links TRBV5-5 to TRBJ1-5, with D unresolved. The V end lost 1 base, the J end lost 1 base, and 9 bases lay between the germline ends. CDR1 SGHKS and CDR2 YYEKEE come from the germline V gene (reference sequence). This CDR3 has 15 amino acids. The CDR3 here is CASSLMSGSNQPQHF. In DNA, the CDR3 is TGTGCCAGCAGCTTGATGTCCGGGAGCAATCAGCCCCAGCATTTT.

The chain carries TRBV19 and TRBJ2-7, with D possibly being TRBD2 (5 bases). V shed 4 bases and J shed 0 bases, with 10 bases lying between them. Per the germline V gene, CDR1 is LNHDA and CDR2 is SQIVND (reference sequence). This CDR3 region has 14 residues. The CDR3 sequence: CASSTQRGSYEQYF. The CDR3 DNA reads TGTGCCAGTAGTACCCAACGGGGCTCCTACGAGCAGTACTTC.

The J gene is TRBJ1-3, the V gene TRBV29-1; D gene ambiguous. This CDR3 comprises 13 residues. V lost 6 bases and J 0 bases, leaving 9 bases between the germline ends. CDR1 SQVTM and CDR2 ANQGSEA come from the germline V gene. The CDR3 region is CSVGVSSGNTIYF. The CDR3 DNA reads TGCAGCGTGGGAGTATCCTCTGGAAACACCATATATTTT.

This sequence joins TRBV10-1 and TRBJ1-1; D gene uncertain. The CDR3 extends over 13 amino acids. The germline CDR1 and CDR2 sequences are WNHNN and SYGVQD (reference sequence). V was cut by 3 bases and J by 2 bases, with 7 bases left in between. The CDR3 sequence is CASSDDFNTEAFF. As DNA, the CDR3 is TGCGCCAGCAGTGATGACTTCAACACTGAAGCTTTCTTT.

The rearrangement uses TRBV2 and TRBJ1-6; perhaps TRBD1 as D (6 bases). The CDR3 totals 16 residues. The V gene's germline CDR1 is SNHLY and CDR2 FYNNEI. V was clipped by 4 bases and J by 6 bases, with 16 bases between them. CDR3 DNA sequence: TGTGCCAGCAGTGGTAGACAGGTAGGGGCTAATTCACCCCTCCACTTT. Protein product: CASSGRQVGANSPLHF. Complete variable domain (other parts from reference TRBV2 and TRBJ1-6): EPEVTQTPSHQVTQMGQEVILRCVPISNHLYFYWYRQILGQKVEFLVSFYNNEISEKSEIFDDQFSVERPDGSNFTLKIRSTKLEDSAMYFCASSGRQVGANSPLHFGNGTRLTVT.

This sequence joins TRBV28 and TRBJ2-7; D may correspond to TRBD1 or TRBD2 (5 bases each). Trimming removed 4 bases at V and 3 bases at J, with 16 bases between. The germline V gene has CDR1 MDHEN and CDR2 SYDVKM. The CDR3 sequence is 15 residues long. The CDR3 coding sequence is TGTGCCAGCAGTTCTCCCCCGGGACGGATCTACGAGCAGTACTTC. Its translation is CASSSPPGRIYEQYF.

The J gene is TRBJ2-7, the V gene TRBV27; D call uncertain. The CDR3 extends over 9 amino acids. Germline V gene sequence: CDR1 MNHEY, CDR2 SMNVEV (reference sequence). The V and J ends lost 3 bases and 12 bases respectively, with 6 bases between them. CDR3 nucleotide sequence: TGTGCCAGCAGTTTCGATGGGTACTTC. It translates to CASSFDGYF.

The CDR3 DNA reads TGCGCCAGCAGCCAAGATGCGTCAGGGAATCAGCCCCAGCATTTT. The encoded protein is CASSQDASGNQPQHF. V usage is TRBV4-1 and J usage is TRBJ1-5, with D perhaps matching TRBD1 (5 bases). V shed 0 bases and J shed 4 bases, with 10 bases lying between them. CDR1 is MGHRA and CDR2 is YSYEKL in the germline V gene. This CDR3 is built from 15 residues.

The chain uses TRBV19 and TRBJ1-1, with D possibly TRBD1 on 5 matching bases. The CDR3 runs to 15 residues. From germline, CDR1 is LNHDA and CDR2 SQIVND (reference sequence). V was cut by 5 bases and J by 6 bases, with 19 bases left in between. CDR3 sequence (DNA): TGTGCCAGTAGTGTACATCGGGACTTGCGAGCTGAAGCTTTCTTT. It specifies CASSVHRDLRAEAFF.

CDR3 nucleotides: TGCAGCGTTGAAGTTAGACACGGGAGCCTAGAGACCCAGTACTTC. Amino acid sequence: CSVEVRHGSLETQYF. V and J are TRBV29-1 and TRBJ2-5; weak D call: TRBD2 (6 bases). The germline V gene encodes CDR1 SQVTM and CDR2 ANQGSEA. The CDR3 length is 15 residues. V lost 1 base to trimming and J lost 4 bases, with 16 bases between them.

The V and J genes are TRBV2 and TRBJ1-2; 10 bases match TRBD1. From germline, CDR1 is SNHLY and CDR2 FYNNEI. The CDR3 is made up of 13 amino acids. V was pared by 7 bases and J by 6 bases, with 5 bases of the junction left unmatched. The CDR3 spells CASKRGTGDGYTF. For the CDR3, the DNA is TGTGCCAGCAAACGCGGGACAGGGGATGGCTACACCTTC.

The rearrangement joins TRBV6-5 to TRBJ2-6; a possible D gene is TRBD2 (7 bases). The CDR3 is 15 amino acids. The ends were cut back, 5 bases at V and 2 bases at J, with 10 bases in the middle. Looked up from germline, CDR1 is MNHEY and CDR2 is SVGAGI. The CDR3 DNA reads as TGTGCCAGCAGTAAAGGGGGGGCTGGGGCCAACGTCCTGACTTTC. Amino acids: CASSKGGAGANVLTF.

The CDR3 DNA reads as TGTGCCAGCAACGACCCTCCCAGCTGGCATACGCAGTATTTT. Its translation: CASNDPPSWHTQYF. V usage is TRBV6-1 and J usage is TRBJ2-3; D is ambiguous. V lost 7 bases, J lost 7 bases, and 18 bases lay in between. Germline CDR1 MNHNS, CDR2 SASEGT. The CDR3 is 14 residues long.

This chain connects TRBV2 to TRBJ1-2, with D perhaps TRBD1 (5 bases). Trimming stripped 3 bases from V and 0 bases from J, with 8 bases between. The germline V gene has CDR1 SNHLY and CDR2 FYNNEI. The CDR3 is 14 residues long. The CDR3 bases are TGTGCCAGCAGTGATGTCAGGGCTAACTATGGCTACACCTTC. Translating it yields CASSDVRANYGYTF.